Listed below are T cell receptor beta chains from one sample, sequenced in a study of memory CD8 T cells in hepatitis C reinfection. This table comes from immunoSEQ multiplex PCR, and its TCRdb copy is limited to in-frame clones, with some not included. The sample holds about 46,000 clones, about 91% seen once. Source material: naive CD8+ T cells sorted from blood. The source of these receptors is a man younger than 35 with hepatitis C virus infection. Both conserved end residues are part of each CDR3. Fields, in order: V gene, J gene, D gene, clone size, CDR3 protein, CDR3 DNA. A D gene is named only where the DNA matches it firmly. Only part of the rows carry a size: once, few, many, or a class if the clone is expanded.

v_call: TRBV11-2; j_call: TRBJ2-1; d_call: TRBD2; clone_size: -; cdr3_aa: CASSFSGSFYDEQFF; cdr3_nt: TGTGCCAGCAGCTTTAGCGGGAGTTTCTACGATGAGCAGTTCTTC
v_call: TRBV6-6; j_call: TRBJ1-1; d_call: -; clone_size: -; cdr3_aa: CASSYSKEEGSTEAFF; cdr3_nt: TGTGCCAGCAGTTACTCGAAGGAGGAAGGTAGCACTGAAGCTTTCTTT
v_call: TRBV19; j_call: TRBJ2-7; d_call: -; clone_size: few; cdr3_aa: CASSIAGSSYEQYF; cdr3_nt: TGTGCCAGTAGTATAGCGGGATCATCCTACGAGCAGTACTTC
v_call: TRBV7-9; j_call: TRBJ2-5; d_call: -; clone_size: -; cdr3_aa: CASSHISTEVYQETQYF; cdr3_nt: TGTGCCAGCAGCCACATTAGCACGGAGGTGTACCAAGAGACCCAGTACTTC
v_call: TRBV28; j_call: TRBJ2-7; d_call: -; clone_size: -; cdr3_aa: CASSSLDGSYSYEQYF; cdr3_nt: TGTGCCAGCAGTTCCCTTGACGGGAGCTACTCCTACGAGCAGTACTTC
v_call: TRBV9; j_call: TRBJ1-1; d_call: -; clone_size: -; cdr3_aa: CASSLGVPGTEAFF; cdr3_nt: TGTGCCAGCAGCCTCGGGGTCCCTGGGACTGAAGCTTTCTTT
v_call: TRBV5-6; j_call: TRBJ2-2; d_call: -; clone_size: -; cdr3_aa: CASSLGGRVGAYTGELFF; cdr3_nt: TGTGCCAGCAGCTTGGGGGGCCGCGTAGGGGCCTACACCGGGGAGCTGTTTTTT
v_call: TRBV5-1; j_call: TRBJ2-1; d_call: TRBD2; clone_size: few; cdr3_aa: CASSWPSGGRGFDNEQFF; cdr3_nt: TGCGCCAGCAGCTGGCCCTCGGGCGGGAGGGGTTTTGACAATGAGCAGTTCTTC
v_call: TRBV5-1; j_call: TRBJ2-5; d_call: TRBD2; clone_size: -; cdr3_aa: CASSLVGERGQETQYF; cdr3_nt: TGCGCCAGCAGCTTGGTCGGAGAGCGGGGCCAAGAGACCCAGTACTTC
v_call: TRBV6-1; j_call: TRBJ2-5; d_call: -; clone_size: -; cdr3_aa: CASSPNGGTETQYF; cdr3_nt: TGTGCCAGCAGCCCCAACGGAGGGACAGAGACCCAGTACTTC
v_call: TRBV6-6; j_call: TRBJ2-1; d_call: -; clone_size: -; cdr3_aa: CASSYDSQSHNEQFF; cdr3_nt: TGTGCCAGCAGTTATGACAGTCAATCCCACAATGAGCAGTTCTTC
v_call: TRBV13; j_call: TRBJ2-7; d_call: TRBD1; clone_size: -; cdr3_aa: CASSQGQGVYEQYF; cdr3_nt: TGTGCCAGCAGCCAGGGACAGGGGGTCTACGAGCAGTACTTC
v_call: TRBV27; j_call: TRBJ1-1; d_call: -; clone_size: few; cdr3_aa: CASSLRGENTEAFF; cdr3_nt: TGTGCCAGCAGTTTAAGGGGTGAGAACACTGAAGCTTTCTTT
v_call: TRBV25-1; j_call: TRBJ2-3; d_call: TRBD1; clone_size: -; cdr3_aa: CASSEYLDRVDTQYF; cdr3_nt: TGTGCCAGCAGTGAATACCTCGACAGGGTGGATACGCAGTATTTT
v_call: TRBV7-6; j_call: TRBJ2-2; d_call: -; clone_size: -; cdr3_aa: CASSLKAELGTGELFF; cdr3_nt: TGTGCCAGCAGCTTAAAGGCGGAGCTGGGCACCGGGGAGCTGTTTTTT
v_call: TRBV5-5; j_call: TRBJ1-4; d_call: -; clone_size: -; cdr3_aa: CASSLAGDATNEKLFF; cdr3_nt: TGTGCCAGCAGCTTGGCAGGGGACGCGACTAATGAAAAACTGTTTTTT
v_call: TRBV7-9; j_call: TRBJ2-5; d_call: TRBD2; clone_size: -; cdr3_aa: CASSLGTSGGETQYF; cdr3_nt: TGTGCCAGCAGCTTAGGAACTAGCGGGGGAGAGACCCAGTACTTC
v_call: TRBV7-2; j_call: TRBJ2-1; d_call: TRBD2; clone_size: -; cdr3_aa: CASSVTRGGPSNEQFF; cdr3_nt: TGTGCCAGCAGCGTTACGCGGGGGGGGCCTTCTAATGAGCAGTTCTTC
v_call: TRBV27; j_call: TRBJ1-2; d_call: -; clone_size: -; cdr3_aa: CASSPRPGQEAPNYGYTF; cdr3_nt: TGTGCCAGCAGTCCTCGACCGGGACAAGAAGCACCTAACTATGGCTACACCTTC
v_call: TRBV7-9; j_call: TRBJ2-1; d_call: -; clone_size: -; cdr3_aa: CASSLVLGYEQFF; cdr3_nt: TGTGCCAGCAGCTTAGTGCTAGGCTATGAGCAGTTCTTC
v_call: TRBV7-9; j_call: TRBJ2-7; d_call: -; clone_size: -; cdr3_aa: CASNGQYSYEQYF; cdr3_nt: TGTGCCAGCAATGGACAGTATTCCTACGAGCAGTACTTC
v_call: TRBV4-2; j_call: TRBJ2-1; d_call: TRBD2; clone_size: -; cdr3_aa: CASSPPGLAGVGAGSYNEQFF; cdr3_nt: TGTGCCAGCAGCCCTCCGGGACTAGCGGGAGTGGGGGCTGGGTCCTACAATGAGCAGTTCTTC